The 29 T cell receptor beta chains reported below all come from one sample, sequenced in a study of glioma-infiltrating T cells. Using RNA template, CDR3s of TCR alpha and beta were amplified with iRepertoire arm-PCR. TCRdb re-derived calls from the multiplex PCR reads in MiXCR, one entry per CDR3 protein. Found here are under 200,000 distinct CDR3 sequences, about 31% of them singletons; the top ten hold 20% to 25%. The sequencing input was glioma tissue, nonneoplastic brain tissue, or PBMCs (not recorded which). These receptor sequences come from a human donor with low-grade glioma or glioblastoma, undergoing nonglioma brain surgery, or in good health (not recorded which).

This clonotype appeared many times. This chain uses TRBV28 with TRBJ1-2; D unresolved. CDR1 MDHEN and CDR2 SYDVKM come from the germline V gene. There are 11 residues in the CDR3. V was pared by 3 bases and J by 7 bases, with 6 bases between. This CDR3 is CASSFVGGYTF. The CDR3 DNA sequence: TGTGCCAGCAGTTTCGTGGGTGGCTACACCTTC.

This clonotype was seen at least ten times. The chain has TRBV7-3 and TRBJ1-1; D not certain. CDR3 size: 9 residues. Germline CDR1 SGHTA, CDR2 FQGTGA. The V end lost 8 bases, the J end lost 9 bases, and 7 bases lay between the germline ends. This chain's CDR3 is CASEVKAFF. For the CDR3, the DNA is TGTGCCAGCGAGGTTAAAGCTTTCTTT.

The chain recombines TRBV9 with TRBJ2-3, with 9 bases fitting TRBD1. Unmatched junction bases numbered 8, after V lost 4 bases and J lost 2 bases. This CDR3 contains 16 residues. Per the germline V gene, CDR1 is SGDLS and CDR2 is YYNGEE. The CDR3 loop reads CASSRRGTGLTDTQYF. In DNA, the CDR3 is TGTGCCAGCAGCAGAAGGGGGACAGGGCTCACAGATACGCAGTATTTT.

On this clonotype: At one boundary the junction diverges from the germline segment, which might be a read error. V is TRBV9 and J is TRBJ1-1, with D tentatively TRBD1 (5 bases). CDR1 SGDLS and CDR2 YYNGEE come from the germline V gene. The CDR3 consists of 14 residues. In nucleotides, the CDR3 is TGTGCCAGCAGCGCAAGCAGGGAGTTGACTGAAGCTTCCTTT. It translates to CASSASRELTEASF.

This clonotype has a count of ten or more. CDR3 residues: CASSFKHEQYF. CDR3 DNA: TGTGCCAGCAGTTTTAAACACGAGCAGTACTTC. The chain has TRBV28 and TRBJ2-7; D remains ambiguous. CDR1 is MDHEN, CDR2 SYDVKM, per germline. This CDR3 has 11 residues. The V end lost 3 bases, the J end lost 5 bases, and 5 bases lay between the germline ends. The full variable domain, rest sourced from reference TRBV28 and TRBJ2-7, is DVKVTQSSRYLVKRTGEKVFLECVQDMDHENMFWYRQDPGLGLRLIYFSYDVKMKEKGDIPEGYSVSREKKERFSLILESASTNQTSMYLCASSFKHEQYFGPGTRLTVT.

The J gene is TRBJ2-3, the V gene TRBV7-3; TRBD1 matches at 9 bases. Germline V lookup: CDR1 SGHTA, CDR2 FQGTGA. The CDR3 is 15 residues long. J was trimmed by 4 bases and V by 3 bases; bases with no gene match: 5. The DNA for the CDR3 is TGTGCCAGCAGCTTGACAGGGGGTCCCCCAGATACGCAGTATTTT. Its translation is CASSLTGGPPDTQYF.

The chain has TRBV6-2 or TRBV6-3 and TRBJ2-5, with 15 bases identical to TRBD2. The CDR3 spans 15 residues. V shed 7 bases and J 4 bases; nucleotides not matched to a gene: 4. Germline assignment: CDR1 MNHEY and CDR2 SVGEGT. CDR3 in amino acids: CASKPGLAGGETQYF. The CDR3 DNA reads as TGTGCCAGCAAACCGGGACTAGCGGGAGGAGAGACCCAGTACTTC.

This sequence joins TRBV12-3 or TRBV12-4 and TRBJ1-5; the D is unclear. Trimming left V 10 bases short and J 2 bases short, with 12 bases between. This CDR3 comprises 13 residues. The CDR3 sequence is CANSRAGNQPQHF. The CDR3 nucleotides read TGTGCCAACAGCCGGGCCGGCAATCAGCCCCAGCATTTT.

This clonotype was seen a few times. The rearrangement links TRBV7-2 to TRBJ2-3, with 7 bases fitting TRBD2. There are 14 residues in the CDR3. V trimming: 8 bases; J trimming: 4 bases; junction bases outside the gene matches: 9. Germline V gene lookup returns CDR1 SGHTA and CDR2 FQGNSA. The CDR3 spells CASEGGSWADTQYF. The CDR3 nucleotides read TGTGCCAGCGAAGGCGGGAGTTGGGCAGATACGCAGTATTTT.

This clonotype turned up a few times. The chain joins TRBV29-1 to TRBJ1-3, with D maybe TRBD1 (5 bases). Trimming stripped 4 bases from V and 3 bases from J, with 13 bases between. Looked up from germline, CDR1 is SQVTM and CDR2 is ANQGSEA. CDR3 size: 14 residues. CDR3 DNA sequence: TGCAGCGTTGCCGTATCAGGGATTGGAAACACCATATATTTT. It translates to CSVAVSGIGNTIYF.

This clonotype has a count of ten or more. The chain combines TRBV20-1 with TRBJ2-5, with D perhaps TRBD2 (6 bases). This CDR3 comprises 14 residues. V dropped 1 base and J dropped 5 bases, with 14 bases sitting between them. Germline CDR1 DFQATT, CDR2 SNEGSKA (reference sequence). The DNA for the CDR3 is TGCAGTGCTAGAGTAGGACTAAGTACGGAGACCCAGTACTTC. It yields the protein CSARVGLSTETQYF.

Many counts were recorded for this clonotype. V usage is TRBV10-3 and J usage is TRBJ1-1; no clear D gene. V gave up 1 base and J gave up 7 bases, with 4 bases separating them. This CDR3 spans 11 amino acids. Germline values: CDR1 ENHRY, CDR2 SYGVKD. The CDR3 is CAISEWGEAFF. CDR3 sequence (DNA): TGTGCCATCAGTGAGTGGGGTGAAGCTTTCTTT.

This clonotype was seen a handful of times. The V and J genes are TRBV5-6 and TRBJ2-3; TRBD2 matches 13 bases. The CDR3 runs to 17 residues. V was clipped by 4 bases and J by 1 base; unmatched bases: 6. Germline V gene sequence: CDR1 SGHDT, CDR2 YYEEEE. CDR3 residues: CASSRPGLAGRTDTQYF. The CDR3 DNA reads TGTGCCAGCAGCCGACCGGGACTAGCGGGACGCACAGATACGCAGTATTTT.

With respect to this clonotype: A much more abundant neighbour one base away suggests this may be a read error. The genes are TRBV4-2 and TRBJ1-1; 7 bases match TRBD1. Germline V CDR1 and CDR2: LGHNA, YNFKEQ. The CDR3 contains 15 residues. The CDR3 here is CAISQEDRRNTEAFF. CDR3 nucleotide sequence: TGTGCCATCAGCCAAGAGGACAGGAGAAACACTGAAGCTTTCTTT.

This clonotype was counted ten times or more. The chain combines TRBV7-2 with TRBJ1-5, with a tentative D call TRBD1 (6 bases). Germline V gene sequence: CDR1 SGHTA, CDR2 FQGNSA. The CDR3 covers 15 residues. Deletions cut 5 bases from V and 6 bases from J, with 17 bases between. CDR3 nucleotides: TGTGCCAGCAGCCCTACTGCACAGGGAACTCAGCCCCAGCATTTT. This translates into CASSPTAQGTQPQHF.

This clonotype turned up a few times. The chain links TRBV3-1 to TRBJ2-5; 10 bases fit TRBD2. Germline trimming cut 4 bases from V and 5 bases from J; bases unmatched to any gene: 7. Germline CDR1 and CDR2: LGHDT and YNNKEL (reference sequence). The length of the CDR3 is 15 residues. The CDR3 sequence: CASSPGTSGTETQYF. DNA for the CDR3: TGTGCCAGCAGCCCCGGAACTAGCGGGACGGAGACCCAGTACTTC.

There are many counts of this clonotype. This chain links TRBV7-2 with TRBJ2-7; 8 bases line up with TRBD1. The CDR3 contains 15 residues. Germline-derived CDR1 and CDR2 are SGHTA and FQGNSA. J was trimmed by 4 bases and V by 3 bases; bases with no gene match: 8. The CDR3 sequence: CASSFQAGGLYEQYF. DNA for the CDR3: TGTGCCAGCAGCTTTCAGGCAGGGGGCTTGTACGAGCAGTACTTC.

This clonotype was seen repeatedly, ten times or more. The chain couples TRBV6-2 or TRBV6-3 to TRBJ1-4; possibly TRBD1 for D (6 bases). CDR1 is MNHEY and CDR2 is SVGEGT in the germline V gene. Between the trimmed V and J ends, which lost 6 bases and 7 bases, there was a span of 24 bases. CDR3 length: 17 amino acids. CDR3 sequence: CASRSDTLDSRIEKLFF. CDR3 nucleotides: TGTGCCAGCAGATCAGACACACTGGACAGCCGGATTGAAAAACTGTTTTTT.

The chain employs TRBV7-2 and TRBJ2-3; 7 nucleotides align to TRBD1. Germline loops: CDR1 SGHTA, CDR2 FQGNSA. V lost 1 base, J lost 1 base, and 8 bases stayed unmatched. This CDR3 is 17 amino acids long. The CDR3 sequence: CASSLERAGGGTDTQYF. CDR3 DNA: TGTGCCAGCAGCTTAGAAAGGGCAGGGGGTGGCACAGATACGCAGTATTTT.

The chain recombines TRBV19 with TRBJ2-1; a weak D match, TRBD2 (6 bases). The CDR3 has 12 residues. V lost 5 bases, J lost 13 bases, and 15 bases lay in between. In germline, CDR1 is LNHDA, CDR2 SQIVND (reference sequence). CDR3 coding DNA: TGTGCCAGTAGTGTCGGGGGAGAGACCCAGTTCTTC. Encoded protein: CASSVGGETQFF.

This clonotype was detected many times. The chain joins TRBV11-2 to TRBJ2-3; the D call may be TRBD1 or TRBD2 (5 bases each). The germline gives CDR1 SGHAT, CDR2 FQNNGV. The CDR3 has 17 amino acids. The V end was cut by 5 bases, the J end by 2 bases, with 20 bases between. As DNA, the CDR3 is TGTGCCAGCAGCCTGAAAACCGGGACGATAAACACAGATACGCAGTATTTT. Translation: CASSLKTGTINTDTQYF.

This clonotype has ten or more counts. The chain employs TRBV18 and TRBJ2-7; D call uncertain. V was cut by 6 bases and J by 3 bases, with 12 bases left in between. CDR3 size: 13 residues. CDR1 and CDR2 (germline): KGHSH, LQKENI. The CDR3 coding sequence is TGTGCCAGCTCGCCCGACAACATCTACGAGCAGTACTTC. This codes for CASSPDNIYEQYF.

The chain links TRBV7-2 to TRBJ2-5, with a tentative D call TRBD2 (6 bases). The V end was cut by 1 base, the J end by 11 bases, with 17 bases between. There are 14 residues in the CDR3. Germline V gene lookup returns CDR1 SGHTA and CDR2 FQGNSA. Written as DNA, the CDR3 is TGTGCCAGCAGCTTAGGGACTAACACAGATACGCAGTACTTC. Protein: CASSLGTNTDTQYF.

This clonotype was counted only a few times. CDR3 protein: CASSIGLAGAYEQYF. The CDR3 nucleotides are TGTGCCAGTAGTATTGGGCTAGCGGGAGCCTACGAGCAGTACTTC. The rearrangement links TRBV19 to TRBJ2-7, with 10 nucleotides matching TRBD2. Germline V CDR1 and CDR2: LNHDA, SQIVND (reference sequence). V trimming: 3 bases; J trimming: 2 bases; junction bases outside the gene matches: 4. CDR3 size: 15 residues.

In its sample, this clonotype was seen a few times. The chain carries TRBV19 and TRBJ2-1, with 7 positions matching TRBD2. This CDR3 contains 13 residues. Germline values: CDR1 LNHDA, CDR2 SQIVND (reference sequence). V lost 3 bases to trimming and J lost 7 bases; unmatched junction nucleotides: 3. CDR3 nucleotide sequence: TGTGCCAGTAGTATCAGGACTAGAAATGAGCAGTTCTTC. It is translated as CASSIRTRNEQFF.

This clonotype was detected many times. The chain has TRBV28 and TRBJ1-1; 8 bases map to TRBD1. CDR3 length equals 17 residues. The trim removed 2 bases at V and 4 bases at J, leaving 12 bases unmatched. Per germline, CDR1 MDHEN and CDR2 SYDVKM. The chain's CDR3 is CASSLLGTGKRVTEAFF. Here the CDR3 DNA reads TGTGCCAGCAGTTTACTAGGGACAGGCAAGAGAGTCACTGAAGCTTTCTTT. The full variable domain, rest sourced from reference TRBV28 and TRBJ1-1, is DVKVTQSSRYLVKRTGEKVFLECVQDMDHENMFWYRQDPGLGLRLIYFSYDVKMKEKGDIPEGYSVSREKKERFSLILESASTNQTSMYLCASSLLGTGKRVTEAFFGQGTRLTVV.

V and J are TRBV7-2 and TRBJ1-2; D is perhaps TRBD1 (5 bases). Germline assignment: CDR1 SGHTA and CDR2 FQGNSA. CDR3 length: 14 residues. Trimming removed 1 base from V and 4 bases from J, with 10 bases in between. CDR3 amino acids: CASSLGPGGYGYTF. CDR3 bases: TGTGCCAGCAGCTTAGGCCCCGGGGGCTATGGCTACACCTTC.

This clonotype was recorded many times. The chain has TRBV4-1 and TRBJ1-1; tentative D call: TRBD1 (5 bases). Germline assignment: CDR1 MGHRA and CDR2 YSYEKL. This CDR3 region has 15 residues. With 0 bases removed from V and 0 bases from J, the gap between germline ends came to 8 bases. This CDR3 is CASSQEGLLNTEAFF. The DNA for the CDR3 is TGCGCCAGCAGCCAAGAGGGACTGCTGAACACTGAAGCTTTCTTT.

CDR3 nucleotide sequence: TGTGCCAGTAGTACCCGGAATTTTGCGGGAGTGTTATACAATGAGCAGTTCTTC. Encoded protein: CASSTRNFAGVLYNEQFF. This chain links TRBV19 with TRBJ2-1; 7 bases line up with TRBD2. The V gene's germline CDR1 is LNHDA and CDR2 SQIVND (reference sequence). The CDR3 is 18 residues long. V lost 4 bases and J lost 4; bases outside the gene matches: 16. The full variable domain, completed using reference TRBV19 and TRBJ2-1, is DGGITQSPKYLFRKEGQNVTLSCEQNLNHDAMYWYRQDPGQGLRLIYYSQIVNDFQKGDIAEGYSVSREKKESFPLTVTSAQKNPTAFYLCASSTRNFAGVLYNEQFFGPGTRLTVL.